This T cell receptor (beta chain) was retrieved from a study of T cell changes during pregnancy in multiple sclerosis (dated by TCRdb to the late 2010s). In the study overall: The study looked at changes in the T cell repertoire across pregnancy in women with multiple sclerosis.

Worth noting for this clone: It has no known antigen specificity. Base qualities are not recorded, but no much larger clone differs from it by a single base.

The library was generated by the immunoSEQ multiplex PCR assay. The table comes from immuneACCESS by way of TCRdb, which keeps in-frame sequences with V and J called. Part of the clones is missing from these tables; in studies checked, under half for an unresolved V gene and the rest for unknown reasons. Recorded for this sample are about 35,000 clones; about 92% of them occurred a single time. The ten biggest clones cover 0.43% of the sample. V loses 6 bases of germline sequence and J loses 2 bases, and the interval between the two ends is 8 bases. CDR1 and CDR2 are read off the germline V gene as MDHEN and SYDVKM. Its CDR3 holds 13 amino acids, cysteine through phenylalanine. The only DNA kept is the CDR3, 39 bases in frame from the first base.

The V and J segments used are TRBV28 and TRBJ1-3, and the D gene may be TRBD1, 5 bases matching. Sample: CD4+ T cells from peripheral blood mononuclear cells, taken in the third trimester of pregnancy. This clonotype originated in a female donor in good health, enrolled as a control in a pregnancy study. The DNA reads TGTGCCAGCAGGGGCAGGGCTGGAAACACCATATATTTT. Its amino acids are CASRGRAGNTIYF.